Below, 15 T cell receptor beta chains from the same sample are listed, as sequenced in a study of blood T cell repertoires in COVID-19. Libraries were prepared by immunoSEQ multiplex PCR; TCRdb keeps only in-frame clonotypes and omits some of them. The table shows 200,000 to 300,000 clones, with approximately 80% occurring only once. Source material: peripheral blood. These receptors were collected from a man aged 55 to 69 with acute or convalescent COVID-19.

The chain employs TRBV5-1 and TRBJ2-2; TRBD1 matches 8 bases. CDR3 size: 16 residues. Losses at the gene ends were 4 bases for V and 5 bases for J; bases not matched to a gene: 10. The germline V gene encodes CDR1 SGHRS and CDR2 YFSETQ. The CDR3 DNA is TGCGCCAGCAGCCAAGGACAGGGAGGAAGGACCGGGGAGCTGTTTTTT. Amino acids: CASSQGQGGRTGELFF.

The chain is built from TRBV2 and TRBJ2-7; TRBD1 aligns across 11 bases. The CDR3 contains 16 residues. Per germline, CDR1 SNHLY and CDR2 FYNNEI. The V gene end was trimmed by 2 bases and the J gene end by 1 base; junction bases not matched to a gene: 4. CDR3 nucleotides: TGTGCCAGCAGTGAATCCGGGACAGGGGGTTCCTACGAGCAGTACTTC. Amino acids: CASSESGTGGSYEQYF.

The CDR3 region is CASSPQGGREQYF. As DNA, the CDR3 is TGTGCCAGCAGCCCGCAAGGCGGTCGCGAGCAGTACTTC. This rearrangement joins TRBV5-8 to TRBJ2-7, with D hard to call. CDR3 length equals 13 residues. Trimming took off 4 bases at V and 6 bases at J, with 14 bases between the two ends. Germline CDR1 and CDR2: SGHTS and YDEGEE.

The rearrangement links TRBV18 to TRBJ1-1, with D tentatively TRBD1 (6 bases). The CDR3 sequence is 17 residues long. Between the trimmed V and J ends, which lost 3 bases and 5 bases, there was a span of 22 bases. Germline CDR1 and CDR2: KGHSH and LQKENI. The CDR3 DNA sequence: TGTGCCAGCTCACCGACGGTTCATACAGGGAGGGGTACTGAAGCTTTCTTT. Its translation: CASSPTVHTGRGTEAFF.

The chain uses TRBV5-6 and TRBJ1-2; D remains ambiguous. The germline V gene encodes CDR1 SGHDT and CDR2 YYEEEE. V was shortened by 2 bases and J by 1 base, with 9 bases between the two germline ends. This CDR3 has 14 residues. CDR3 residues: CASSFPESNYGYTF. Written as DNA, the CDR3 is TGTGCCAGCAGCTTTCCGGAGAGTAACTATGGCTACACCTTC.

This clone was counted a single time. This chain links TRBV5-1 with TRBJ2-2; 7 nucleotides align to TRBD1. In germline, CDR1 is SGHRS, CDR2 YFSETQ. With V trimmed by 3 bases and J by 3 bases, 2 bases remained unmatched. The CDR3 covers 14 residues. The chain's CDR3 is CASSWQGDTGELFF. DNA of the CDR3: TGCGCCAGCAGCTGGCAGGGGGACACCGGGGAGCTGTTTTTT.

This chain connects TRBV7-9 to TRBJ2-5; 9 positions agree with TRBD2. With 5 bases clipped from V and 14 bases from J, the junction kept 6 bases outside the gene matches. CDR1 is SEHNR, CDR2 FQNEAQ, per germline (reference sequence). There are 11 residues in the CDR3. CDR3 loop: CASSTSGTSYF. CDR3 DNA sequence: TGTGCCAGCAGCACCTCCGGGACTAGCTACTTC.

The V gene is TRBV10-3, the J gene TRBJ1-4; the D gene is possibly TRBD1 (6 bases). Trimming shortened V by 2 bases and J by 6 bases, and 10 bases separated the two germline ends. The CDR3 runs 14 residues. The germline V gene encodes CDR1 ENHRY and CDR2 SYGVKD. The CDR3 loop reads CAISEATGYEKLFF. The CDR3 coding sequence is TGTGCCATCAGTGAGGCAACAGGGTATGAAAAACTGTTTTTT.

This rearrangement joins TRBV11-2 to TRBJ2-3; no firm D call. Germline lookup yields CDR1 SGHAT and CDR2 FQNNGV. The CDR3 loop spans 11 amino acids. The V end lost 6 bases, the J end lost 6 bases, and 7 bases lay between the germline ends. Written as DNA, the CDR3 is TGTGCCAGCAGTAGAATGGATACGCAGTATTTT. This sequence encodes CASSRMDTQYF.

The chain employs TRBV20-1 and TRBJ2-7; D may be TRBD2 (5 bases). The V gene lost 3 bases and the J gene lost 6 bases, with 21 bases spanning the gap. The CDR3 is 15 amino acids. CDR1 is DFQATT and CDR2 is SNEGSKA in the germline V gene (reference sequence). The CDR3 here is CSASWPPGSGGEQYF. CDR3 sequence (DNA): TGCAGTGCTAGTTGGCCTCCCGGGTCCGGAGGCGAGCAGTACTTC.

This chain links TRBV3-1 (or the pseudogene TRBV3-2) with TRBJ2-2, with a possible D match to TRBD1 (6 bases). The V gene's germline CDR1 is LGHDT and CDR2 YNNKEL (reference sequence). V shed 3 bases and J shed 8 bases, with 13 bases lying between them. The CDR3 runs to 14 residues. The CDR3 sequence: CASSQRQAGGELFF. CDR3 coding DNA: TGTGCCAGCAGCCAGCGACAGGCCGGTGGGGAGCTGTTTTTT.

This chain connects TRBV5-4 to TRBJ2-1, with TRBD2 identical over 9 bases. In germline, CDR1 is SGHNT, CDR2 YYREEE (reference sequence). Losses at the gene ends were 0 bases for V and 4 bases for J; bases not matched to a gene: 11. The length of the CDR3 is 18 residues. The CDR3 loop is CASSLDGIAGVKYNEQFF. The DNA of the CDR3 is TGTGCCAGCAGCTTGGATGGAATAGCGGGAGTGAAATACAATGAGCAGTTCTTC.

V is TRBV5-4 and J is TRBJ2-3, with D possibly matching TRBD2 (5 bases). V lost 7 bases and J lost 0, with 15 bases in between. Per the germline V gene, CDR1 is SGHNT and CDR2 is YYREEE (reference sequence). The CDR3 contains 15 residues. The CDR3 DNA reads TGTGCCAGCGGGAGAGAGGCTACGAGCACAGATACGCAGTATTTT. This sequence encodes CASGREATSTDTQYF. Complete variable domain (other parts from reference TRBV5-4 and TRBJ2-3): ETGVTQSPTHLIKTRGQQVTLRCSSQSGHNTVSWYQQALGQGPQFIFQYYREEENGRGNFPPRFSGLQFPNYSSELNVNALELDDSALYLCASGREATSTDTQYFGPGTRLTVL.

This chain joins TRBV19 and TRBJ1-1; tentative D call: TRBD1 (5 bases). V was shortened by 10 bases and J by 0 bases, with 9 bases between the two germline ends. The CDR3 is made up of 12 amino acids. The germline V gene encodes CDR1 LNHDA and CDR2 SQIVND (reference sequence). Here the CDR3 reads CATREMNTEAFF. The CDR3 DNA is TGTGCCACCAGGGAAATGAACACTGAAGCTTTCTTT.

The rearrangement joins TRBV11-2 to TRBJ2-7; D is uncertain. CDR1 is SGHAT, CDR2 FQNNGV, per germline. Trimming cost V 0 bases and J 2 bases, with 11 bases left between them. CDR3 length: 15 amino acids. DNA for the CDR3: TGTGCCAGCAGCTTAGATCTCGTAGTAACCTACGAGCAGTACTTC. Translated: CASSLDLVVTYEQYF.